This TCR beta chain stems from a study of regulatory T cells in long-lasting Graves disease. General study findings and limits: Accuracy could have been hurt by small sample size. TRBV28 was favored in persistent disease, as were TRBJ1-2 and TRBJ2-5.

On this clonotype itself: Its specificity is not known.

V shed 5 bases, J shed 2 bases, and the junction held 10 bases outside the gene matches. This CDR3 region has 16 residues. The time point was: newly diagnosed GD, antithyroid drugs for less than 3 months. Making the TCR library involved RNA that had been extracted from PBMCs. For TCR beta, libraries came from iRepertoire HTBI primers and Arm-PCR of CDR3 regions. Via MiXCR, TCRdb re-called the multiplex PCR reads, giving one row per CDR3 protein. The data contain almost 450,000 distinct CDR3 sequences, about 16% of them seen just once; the ten biggest clones take up around 11%. The same specimen was also included in a second study, on T cells in Graves' hyperthyroidism and ophthalmopathy. That work adds: The primer set for the first-round RT-PCR of the TCR CDR3 was HTBI. A model using 13 V-J features told ophthalmopathy apart from stable hyperthyroidism.

The chain uses TRBV12-3 or TRBV12-4 and TRBJ2-7, with 9 bases aligning to TRBD1. The sequencing used peripheral blood mononuclear cells (PBMCs), collected at new diagnosis, from a patient treated with antithyroid drugs. The sequence was obtained from a woman aged 25 to 39 with Graves disease. Here the CDR3 reads CASSPRGTGNTYEQYF. The CDR3 DNA reads TGTGCCAGCAGTCCCCGCGGGACAGGGAATACCTACGAGCAGTACTTC.